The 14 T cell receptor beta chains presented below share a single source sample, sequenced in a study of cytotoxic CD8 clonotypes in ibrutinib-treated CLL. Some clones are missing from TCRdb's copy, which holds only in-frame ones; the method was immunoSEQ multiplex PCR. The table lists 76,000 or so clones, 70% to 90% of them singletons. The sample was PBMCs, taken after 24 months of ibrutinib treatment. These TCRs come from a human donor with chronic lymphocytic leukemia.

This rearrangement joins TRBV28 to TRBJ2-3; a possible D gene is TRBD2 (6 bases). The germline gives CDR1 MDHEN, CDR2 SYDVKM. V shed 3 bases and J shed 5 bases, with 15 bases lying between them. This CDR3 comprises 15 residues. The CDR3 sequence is CASSFGSGVVDTQYF. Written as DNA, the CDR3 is TGTGCCAGCAGTTTTGGGTCGGGAGTCGTAGATACGCAGTATTTT.

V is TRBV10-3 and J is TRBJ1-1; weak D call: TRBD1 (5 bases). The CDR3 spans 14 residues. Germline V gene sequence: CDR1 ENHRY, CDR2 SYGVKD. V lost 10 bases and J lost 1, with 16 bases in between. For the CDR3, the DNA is TGTGCCACCAGACTGACAGATACGAACACTGAAGCTTTCTTT. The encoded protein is CATRLTDTNTEAFF.

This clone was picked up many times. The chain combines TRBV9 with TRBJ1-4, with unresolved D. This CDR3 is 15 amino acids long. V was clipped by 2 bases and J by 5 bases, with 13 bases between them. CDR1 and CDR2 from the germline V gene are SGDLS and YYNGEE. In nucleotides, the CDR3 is TGTGCCAGCAGCGTCGGTAGGGTAGGAAATGAAAAACTGTTTTTT. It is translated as CASSVGRVGNEKLFF. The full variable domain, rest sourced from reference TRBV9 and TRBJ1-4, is DSGVTQTPKHLITATGQRVTLRCSPRSGDLSVYWYQQSLDQGLQFLIQYYNGEERAKGNILERFSAQQFPDLHSELNLSSLELGDSALYFCASSVGRVGNEKLFFGSGTQLSVL.

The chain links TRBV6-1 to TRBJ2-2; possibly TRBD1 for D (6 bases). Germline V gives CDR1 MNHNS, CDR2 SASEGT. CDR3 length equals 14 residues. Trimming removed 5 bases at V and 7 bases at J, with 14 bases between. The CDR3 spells CASSPRTEHGELFF. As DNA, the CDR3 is TGTGCCAGCAGTCCCCGGACAGAGCACGGGGAGCTGTTTTTT.

This CDR3 reads CASTNLEGPSLYNEQFF. The CDR3 DNA reads TGTGCCAGCACCAATCTGGAGGGCCCCTCCCTCTACAATGAGCAGTTCTTC. The chain links TRBV18 to TRBJ2-1, with D perhaps matching TRBD2 (6 bases). This CDR3 has 17 amino acids. Germline V gene lookup returns CDR1 KGHSH and CDR2 LQKENI. V lost 8 bases and J lost 3, with 23 bases in between. The whole variable domain, filled in from reference TRBV18 and TRBJ2-1, reads NAGVMQNPRHLVRRRGQEARLRCSPMKGHSHVYWYRQLPEEGLKFMVYLQKENIIDESGMPKERFSAEFPKEGPSILRIQQVVRGDSAAYFCASTNLEGPSLYNEQFFGPGTRLTVL.

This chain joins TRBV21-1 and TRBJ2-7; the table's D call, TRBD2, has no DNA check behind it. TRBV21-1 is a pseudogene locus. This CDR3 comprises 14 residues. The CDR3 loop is CASSKVSRPYEQYF. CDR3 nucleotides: TGTGCCAGCAGCAAAGTTAGCAGACCCTACGAGCAGTACTTC.

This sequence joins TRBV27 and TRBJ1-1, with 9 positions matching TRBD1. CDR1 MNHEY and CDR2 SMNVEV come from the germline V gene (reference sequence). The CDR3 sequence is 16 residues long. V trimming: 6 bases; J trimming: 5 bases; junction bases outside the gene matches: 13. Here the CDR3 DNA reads TGTGCCAGCAGCCAGGGACAGGGAAGGCGCGAAACTGAAGCTTTCTTT. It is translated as CASSQGQGRRETEAFF.

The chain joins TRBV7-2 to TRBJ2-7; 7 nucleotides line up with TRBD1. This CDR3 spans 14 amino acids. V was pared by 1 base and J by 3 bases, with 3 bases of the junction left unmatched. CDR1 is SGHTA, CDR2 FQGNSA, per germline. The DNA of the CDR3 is TGTGCCAGCAGCTTAGGAGGGACAGACTACGAGCAGTACTTC. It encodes CASSLGGTDYEQYF.

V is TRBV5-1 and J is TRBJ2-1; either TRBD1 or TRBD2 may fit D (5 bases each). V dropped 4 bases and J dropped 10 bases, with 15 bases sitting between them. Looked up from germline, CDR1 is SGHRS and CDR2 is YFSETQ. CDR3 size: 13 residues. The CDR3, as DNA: TGCGCCAGCAGCCCGGACGGGACGGGAGAGCAGTTCTTC. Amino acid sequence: CASSPDGTGEQFF.

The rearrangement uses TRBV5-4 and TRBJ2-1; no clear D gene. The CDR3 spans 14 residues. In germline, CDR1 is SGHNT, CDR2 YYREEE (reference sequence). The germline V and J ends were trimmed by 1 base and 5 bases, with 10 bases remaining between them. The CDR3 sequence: CASSLIGFDNEQFF. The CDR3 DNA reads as TGTGCCAGCAGCTTGATTGGGTTCGACAATGAGCAGTTCTTC.

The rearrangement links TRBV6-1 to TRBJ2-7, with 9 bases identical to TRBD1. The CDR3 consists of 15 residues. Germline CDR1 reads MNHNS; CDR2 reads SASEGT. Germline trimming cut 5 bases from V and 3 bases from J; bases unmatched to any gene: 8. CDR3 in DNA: TGTGCCAGCAGTTCCGGGACAGGGACCCTCTACGAGCAGTACTTC. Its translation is CASSSGTGTLYEQYF.

CDR3: CASSYGLGGIQYF. CDR3 coding DNA: TGTGCCAGCAGTTATGGACTGGGTGGCATTCAGTACTTC. This chain joins TRBV6-6 and TRBJ2-4; D is possibly TRBD2 (5 bases). Germline V lookup: CDR1 MNHNY, CDR2 SVGAGI (reference sequence). Trimming stripped 3 bases from V and 9 bases from J, with 12 bases between. The length of the CDR3 is 13 residues.

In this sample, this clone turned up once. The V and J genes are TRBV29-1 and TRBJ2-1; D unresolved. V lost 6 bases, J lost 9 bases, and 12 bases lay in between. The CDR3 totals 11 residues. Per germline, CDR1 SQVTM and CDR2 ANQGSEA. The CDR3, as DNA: TGCAGCGTCGTTACACTAACTGAGCAGTTCTTC. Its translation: CSVVTLTEQFF.

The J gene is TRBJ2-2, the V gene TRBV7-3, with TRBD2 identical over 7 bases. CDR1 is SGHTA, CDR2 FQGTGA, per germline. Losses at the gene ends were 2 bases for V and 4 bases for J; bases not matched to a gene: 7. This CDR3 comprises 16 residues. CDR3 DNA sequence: TGTGCCAGCAGCTTACGTGCGGGAGTCAGCACCGGGGAGCTGTTTTTT. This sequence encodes CASSLRAGVSTGELFF.